This T cell receptor beta chain was captured in a study of vaccination and CD4 T cells after COVID-19. Treatment defined: approximately nine-day PBMC culture with coronavirus spike peptide pools or control peptides (ViraFEST assay). These CD4+ T cells came from an unexposed donor, sampled before the COVID-19 pandemic (2011-2018). Investigators exposed CD4+ T cells from unexposed donors to SARS-CoV-2 S/N and four cold-coronavirus spikes, as cells permitted. In regard to this clonotype: Antigen specificity is unknown.

Trimming took 3 bases from V and 2 from J; bases not matched to a gene: 12. Germline CDR1 is ENHRY and CDR2 is SYGVKD. The CDR3 has 18 amino acids. Cultured CD4+ T cell DNA underwent sequencing with the Oncomine TCR Beta short-read assay. Scientists extracted genomic DNA from CD4+ T cells grown in culture. One entry per CDR3 protein, called by TCRdb with MiXCR from the PCR reads. The sample includes thousands of distinct CDR3 sequences, about 28% of them seen just once. The origin of this receptor is a human donor in good health. The V call is TRBV10-3, the J call TRBJ2-7; TRBD1 aligns across 11 bases. The sample consisted of CD4+ T cells from blood, cultured in vitro. In DNA form, the CDR3 reads TGTGCCATCAGTGACGTGAGGACAGGGGGCATCCCCCCCTACGAGCAGTACTTC. As protein: CAISDVRTGGIPPYEQYF.